The subject of this entry is one T cell receptor beta chain. Antigen: not known. Using immunoSEQ multiplex PCR, the repertoire was profiled, and TCRdb retains in-frame clones only, with some absent. This sample has 37,000 or so clones, with about 88% found just once. In germline, CDR1 is SGHTA, CDR2 FQGNSA. Between the trimmed V and J ends, which lost 4 bases and 4 bases, there was a span of 11 bases. This CDR3 is 15 amino acids long. The sample is drawn from a study of STAT3 mutations in large granular lymphocyte leukemia. General observations from the study: Every T-LGLL patient had at least one immunodominant TCRbeta clonotype. TCR clonotype switching after therapy occurred in 6 of 18 patients.

This TCR derives from a human donor with T large granular lymphocyte leukemia. Some clones in this sample may be carry-over from other donors' samples. The rearrangement joins TRBV7-2 to TRBJ2-6; weak D call: TRBD2 (6 bases). The sequenced sample consisted of PBMCs. CDR3 sequence (DNA): TGTGCCAGCAGCTCTGGGGGGACGGGGGCCAACGTCCTGACTTTC. This codes for CASSSGGTGANVLTF.